This TCR beta chain was sequenced in a study of blood T cell repertoires in COVID-19. Study-wide background: From the United States, Italy and Spain came samples of acute and convalescent COVID-19. PBMCs, B-cell-depleted T cells, or T cells were the source of the cDNA or gDNA that made up the material.

The Seattle patients, enrolled during active infection, were followed longitudinally. Original analysis: Nucleated cell number was recorded as an estimate derived from reference gene primer amplification. Data came from immunoSEQ multiplex PCR; TCRdb stores just in-frame clones and leaves some out. V and J calls and clone size are given by that table; D and trimming were obtained from the DNA. The data contain around 260,000 clones, around 90% of them singletons. V trimming: 0 bases; J trimming: 6 bases; junction bases outside the gene matches: 4. Germline V CDR1 and CDR2: MNHEY, SMNVEV (reference sequence). The CDR3 sequence is 15 residues long.

The sample was peripheral blood. This receptor was identified in a person aged 18-35 years with COVID-19, enrolled during active disease. This sequence joins TRBV27 and TRBJ1-4; 7 positions agree with TRBD1. This CDR3 is CASSLSGGGDEKLFF. In DNA form, the CDR3 reads TGTGCCAGCAGTTTATCCGGAGGGGGCGATGAAAAACTGTTTTTT.